This TCR beta chain was identified during a study of blood T cell repertoires in COVID-19 (dated by TCRdb to the early 2020s). Concerning the study at large: Collaborator samples came from the United States, Italy and Spain and covered acute and convalescent phases of COVID-19. The prospective study material was composed of cDNA or gDNA derived from T cells, B-cell-depleted T cells, or PBMCs. Deeply sampled blood TCRbeta repertoires from subjects exposed to, actively infected with, or recovered from COVID-19 were included in the dataset. The repertoires were released in a freely available public database intended as a resource for research on the immune response to SARS-CoV-2. The samples were drawn from the first 160 participants of the ongoing ImmuneRACE study and from 1,254 subjects provided by 6 global collaborators. Sample metadata almost always included a de-identified subject ID, COVID-19 status, age in years and sex. Where available, HLA class I and class II types were taken from metadata supplied by the sample provider and were not determined by assay-based typing.

For this clone: The antigen this receptor binds is unknown. Within one base of it there is no much larger clone, and no base qualities were kept.

Participants in the prospective study were enrolled through a virtual design, were aged about 18 to 90 years, and lived in about two dozen United States geographic areas. Cohort assignment in the prospective study relied on participant-reported clinical history from a screening survey and a study questionnaire. Recovered participants in ImmuneRACE Cohort 3 were defined as having two consecutive negative NP/OP PCR tests, clearance from a healthcare professional, or resolution of symptoms. In the prospective study, whole blood, serum and a nasopharyngeal or oropharyngeal swab were collected from each participant by mobile phlebotomists. Participants in the prospective study had the option to provide additional blood draws and questionnaires over a roughly 2-month period. Before DNA extraction, prospective study blood samples were shipped either frozen or at room temperature. From V the trimming removes 6 bases and from J it removes 4 bases, while the gene matches leave 6 bases of the junction unaccounted for. The germline V gene specifies MNHEY as CDR1 and SVGEGT as CDR2. The CDR3 sequence holds 14 residues, the cysteine and phenylalanine included. Only CDR3 DNA is held: 42 bases, read in frame from base 1.

General conclusions and limits of the study: How much clinical and demographic metadata was included differed by source and by participant, and the metadata was provided uncurated.

The immunoSEQ Assay, a bias-controlled multiplex PCR, was used to amplify TCRbeta CDR3 regions from genomic DNA. From the authors' description of their analysis: Within the assay, amplification of reference gene primers was used to estimate how many nucleated cells each sample contained. To quantify the absolute abundance of each unique TCRbeta CDR3 rearrangement, sequence reads were collapsed and filtered. For each sample, productive Simpson clonality was calculated by taking the square root of Simpson's diversity index across productive rearrangements. Held by TCRdb, this immuneACCESS table contains in-frame sequences only and omits some clones. Under half of the omission traces to an unresolved V gene where checked; the cause of the rest is unknown. That table furnishes V, J and clone size, whereas the DNA furnished D and trimming. The sample includes hundreds of thousands of clones, with under 90% observed a single time. The ten largest clonotypes hold around 16% of the sample.

This clonotype was obtained from a young man who had recovered from COVID-19. The rearranged chain carries TRBV6-2 or TRBV6-3 and TRBJ1-1; 9 junctional bases match TRBD1. The source material was PBMCs or T cells enriched from blood (not recorded which). The nucleotides read TGTGCCAGCAGCCGCGGACAGGGGATCACTGAAGCTTTCTTT. The encoded protein is CASSRGQGITEAFF.